The T cell receptor beta chain described here comes from a study of blood T cell repertoires in COVID-19. Study summary: Samples of COVID-19 (acute and convalescent) were obtained from the United States, Italy and Spain. T cells, B-cell-depleted T cells, or PBMCs supplied cDNA or gDNA.

Original data processing: Amplification from reference gene primers served as the basis for estimated nucleated cell counts. The method was immunoSEQ multiplex PCR; TCRdb's version includes in-frame clones alone and lacks a portion of them. V, J and clone size are those of that table, while D and trimming were read from the DNA. This sample yields about 57,000 clones, of which 82% are seen a single time; approximately 20% belongs to the top ten. The CDR3 covers 14 residues. J lost 2 bases, V lost 5 bases, and 6 bases had no gene match. The V gene's germline CDR1 is SGHVS and CDR2 FQNEAQ. Sequencing used peripheral blood. This clonotype originated in a woman aged 55-70 years with acute or convalescent COVID-19. The chain recombines TRBV7-8 with TRBJ2-7, with 7 bases fitting TRBD2. The CDR3 nucleotides are TGTGCCAGCAGCCCCCTAGCGGATACCTACGAGCAGTACTTC. Residues: CASSPLADTYEQYF. The full variable domain, in which reference TRBV7-8 and TRBJ2-7 provide the parts outside the CDR3, is GAGVSQSPRYKVAKRGQDVALRCDPISGHVSLFWYQQALGQGPEFLTYFQNEAQLDKSGLPSDRFFAERPEGSVSTLKIQRTQQEDSAVYLCASSPLADTYEQYFGPGTRLTVT.